These T cell receptor beta chains were read from a single sample in a study of blood T cells in healthy people across ages. TCRdb recomputed calls from the 5' RACE reads with MiXCR, one row per CDR3 protein. The sample has roughly 1 million distinct CDR3 sequences, 20% to 25% seen once. The same sample was also used in a study of T cells of mothers and their children.

The sample taken for sequencing was blood. These receptors were obtained from a girl aged 2-15 years in good health. CDR3s include the opening cysteine and the closing phenylalanine or tryptophan. D genes are given only for firm matches. Clone size appears in some rows only: once, few, many, or a class for an expanded clone.

NA,TRBJ2-3,NA,TRBV5-1,TGCGCCAGCAGCTTGAACGCGGGACTCCCAACAGATACGCAGTATTTT,CASSLNAGLPTDTQYF
few,TRBJ2-1,TRBD2,TRBV6-6,TGTGCCAGCAGACGATCACATAGCGGGAGCTACAATGAGCAGTTCTTC,CASRRSHSGSYNEQFF
NA,TRBJ2-3,TRBD2,TRBV20-1,TGCAGTGCCACGACTAGCGGGGGGGCAGATACGCAGTATTTT,CSATTSGGADTQYF
NA,TRBJ2-7,NA,TRBV25-1,TGTGCCAGCAGCTTCACAGCGCGTTACGAGCAGTACTTC,CASSFTARYEQYF
NA,TRBJ1-1,TRBD1,TRBV29-1,TGCAGCGTCCGACAGGGAGGGGGGAACACTGAAGCTTTCTTT,CSVRQGGGNTEAFF
few,TRBJ2-7,NA,TRBV7-2,TGTGCCAGCAGCTTAATGCCTGTACCCTACGAGCAGTACTTC,CASSLMPVPYEQYF
NA,TRBJ1-1,TRBD1,TRBV7-9,TGTGCCAGCAGAACTCCCCAGGGGGAGGCTGAAGCTTTCTTT,CASRTPQGEAEAFF
NA,TRBJ2-5,NA,TRBV28,TGTGCCAGCAGTTTATGGCAGCGGGATCAGGGGGAGACCCAGTACTTC,CASSLWQRDQGETQYF
few,TRBJ2-2,TRBD2,TRBV7-2,TGTGCCAGCAGCTTAGACGGGAGGGCGGACGGGGAGCTGTTTTTT,CASSLDGRADGELFF
few,TRBJ2-1,TRBD2,TRBV12-5,TGTGCTAGTGGTTTGCCCCCCGCTAGCGGGGGGAGAGATGAGCAGTTCTTC,CASGLPPASGGRDEQFF
NA,TRBJ2-5,NA,TRBV29-1,TGCAGCGTTGAGCCGGGACTGGGACCTTACAATGAGCGGTTCTTC,CSVEPGLGPYNERFF
NA,TRBJ1-2,NA,TRBV29-1,TGCAGCGTCCAGGATCCGGATGGCTACACCTTC,CSVQDPDGYTF
NA,TRBJ1-4,NA,TRBV5-1,TGCGCCAGCAGCTTGGTCTTTGGGGGTAATGAAAAACTGTTTTTT,CASSLVFGGNEKLFF
NA,TRBJ2-1,NA,TRBV12-3/TRBV12-4,TGTGCCAGCAGTACTGGCGGGAAATACAATGAGCAGTTCTTC,CASSTGGKYNEQFF
NA,TRBJ2-7,NA,TRBV29-1,TGCAGCGTCGTCGCAGCTTCCTACGAGCAGTACTTC,CSVVAASYEQYF
few,TRBJ1-5,NA,TRBV28,TGTGCCACCCACGGGGGCAATCAGCCCCAGCATTTT,CATHGGNQPQHF
once,TRBJ2-1,NA,TRBV6-6,TGTGCCAGCAGTTACAGGGTAACTGAGCAGTTCTTC,CASSYRVTEQFF
NA,TRBJ1-4,TRBD1,TRBV7-8,TGTGCCAGCAGCTCCAACAGGGGTGCAGAAAAACCGTTTTTT,CASSSNRGAEKPFF
NA,TRBJ2-7,NA,TRBV29-1,TGCAGCGTCAGCCTTGGCCCAAGCTCCTACGAGCAGTACTTC,CSVSLGPSSYEQYF
NA,TRBJ1-1,NA,TRBV7-9,TGTGCCAGCAGCTTAGATCTCAGTTCCTTGAAAAACCTCGAAGCTTTCTTT,CASSLDLSSLKNLEAFF
few,TRBJ2-7,NA,TRBV10-3,TGTGCCATCAGTGAGTTCGACGGGGCAGCCGAGCAGTACTTC,CAISEFDGAAEQYF
NA,TRBJ2-5,NA,TRBV28,TGTGCCAGCAGTCCCAGCCGGGACGGGGAGACCCAGTACTTC,CASSPSRDGETQYF
NA,TRBJ2-3,TRBD2,TRBV12-3/TRBV12-4,TGTGCCAGCAGCGCCCTCACTAGCGGGCCTACCTCAGATACGCAGTATTTT,CASSALTSGPTSDTQYF
few,TRBJ2-1,TRBD1,TRBV10-3,TGTGCCACTGAAACCACAGGGGTCAACAATCAGTTCTTC,CATETTGVNNQFF
NA,TRBJ1-1,NA,TRBV7-2,TGTGCCAGCAGCTTATCCCAGGTTACTTTCACTGAAGCTTTCTTT,CASSLSQVTFTEAFF
NA,TRBJ1-5,NA,TRBV6-4,TGTGCCAGCAGTGTCGACCCCAACCTCCTACCTAGCAATCAGCCCCAGCATTTT,CASSVDPNLLPSNQPQHF
NA,TRBJ2-7,NA,TRBV7-6,TGTGCCAGCAGCCCTGGTAGTGTCACTGACTACGAGCAGTACTTC,CASSPGSVTDYEQYF
NA,TRBJ1-6,NA,TRBV25-1,TGTGCCAGTGGACGGGATAATTCACCCCTCCACTTT,CASGRDNSPLHF
few,TRBJ1-3,NA,TRBV12-3/TRBV12-4,TGTGCCAGCAGTTTGATATTAGGATCCCCTGGAAACACCATATATTTT,CASSLILGSPGNTIYF
NA,TRBJ1-1,NA,TRBV6-6,TGTGCCAGCAGTTACCTAGATGCAGGGGATCAACAAGCTTTCTTT,CASSYLDAGDQQAFF
NA,TRBJ1-4,NA,TRBV29-1,TGCAGCGTTGCTCAGGGGATGGGTGAAAAACTGTTTTTT,CSVAQGMGEKLFF
few,TRBJ2-7,TRBD2,TRBV20-1,TGCAGTGCTAGCTCTAGCGGGATTTTATACGAGCAGTACTTC,CSASSSGILYEQYF
NA,TRBJ2-7,NA,TRBV29-1,TGCAGCGTTGACGTCGGTGACCCACCCTACGAGCAGTACTTC,CSVDVGDPPYEQYF
few,TRBJ2-1,TRBD2,TRBV20-1,TGCAGTGCTAGAGAGATACTAGCGGGAGGGCCGCGAGGGTTCTTC,CSAREILAGGPRGFF
NA,TRBJ2-7,NA,TRBV6-1,TGTGCCAGCACCGGGACGACCTACTCAAACTACGAGCAGTACTTC,CASTGTTYSNYEQYF
few,TRBJ1-2,TRBD1,TRBV12-3/TRBV12-4,TGTGCCAGCAGACTTCGACAGGGGTTAGGCTACACCTTC,CASRLRQGLGYTF
NA,TRBJ2-1,NA,TRBV24-1,TGTGCCACCAGTGATTTTGATGTTGGGGTGAATGAGCAGTTCTTC,CATSDFDVGVNEQFF
few,TRBJ2-1,NA,TRBV4-3,TGCGCCAGCAGCCAAGATGGGCCTGGGGCCTACAATGAGCAGTTCTTC,CASSQDGPGAYNEQFF
few,TRBJ1-2,NA,TRBV6-1,TGTGCCAGCAGTGAAGCGGCCGGGGCTGGCTACACCTTC,CASSEAAGAGYTF
NA,TRBJ2-2,NA,TRBV3-1,TGTGCCAGCAGCCCCCGCGTAGGGACTCCAAGGTCGAGCACCGGGGAGCTGTTTTTT,CASSPRVGTPRSSTGELFF
few,TRBJ2-1,TRBD2,TRBV29-1,TGCAGCGTAGGGGGGGGACTAGCTCTCTTCAGTGAGCAGTTCTTC,CSVGGGLALFSEQFF
NA,TRBJ1-5,NA,TRBV14,TGTGCCAGCAGCCTTCCCGAAACCAATCAGCCCCAGCATTTT,CASSLPETNQPQHF
NA,TRBJ1-5,TRBD1,TRBV12-5,TGTGCTAGTGGTTTGGGACAGGGATCAGCCCCTGAAACCCAGCATTTT,CASGLGQGSAPETQHF
NA,TRBJ1-2,NA,TRBV6-5,TGTGCCAGCAGACCCCAGGAGTCTGGCTACACCTTC,CASRPQESGYTF
NA,TRBJ2-5,NA,TRBV12-3/TRBV12-4,TGTGCCAGCAGTTTAGGGCAGGAGCAGTACTTC,CASSLGQEQYF
NA,TRBJ1-3,NA,TRBV6-1,TGTGCCAGCAGCCTAGCCGAAACGGATCCCTCTGGAAACACCATATATTTT,CASSLAETDPSGNTIYF
NA,TRBJ2-1,TRBD1,TRBV7-9,TGTGCCAGCAGCTGGACAGGAGGTCACAATGAGCAGTTCTTC,CASSWTGGHNEQFF
NA,TRBJ2-7,NA,TRBV21-1,TGTGCCAGCAGCCCGGAGACTAAGAAATCCTACGAGCAGTACTTC,CASSPETKKSYEQYF
few,TRBJ2-3,NA,TRBV7-9,TGTGCCAGCAGCTTAGCAAGCGGCGGAGGCCCAGATACGCAGTATTTT,CASSLASGGGPDTQYF
NA,TRBJ1-2,NA,TRBV7-2,TGTGCCAGCAGGTACTCCCACCAAGATGGCTACACCTTC,CASRYSHQDGYTF
NA,TRBJ2-3,NA,TRBV27,TGTGCCAGCAGTCCCATAGCGGAAACTAGCACAGATACGCAGTATTTT,CASSPIAETSTDTQYF
NA,TRBJ1-3,NA,TRBV4-3,TGCGCCAGCAGCCAAGATTCCGGGGGGCTTACTGGAAACACCATATATTTT,CASSQDSGGLTGNTIYF
NA,TRBJ1-2,NA,TRBV20-1,TGCAGTGCGCCCTATGGCTACACCTTC,CSAPYGYTF
few,TRBJ1-2,NA,TRBV10-2,TGCGCCAGCAGCCCAGTCCTTCTGGCCGGCGATGGCTACACCTTC,CASSPVLLAGDGYTF
few,TRBJ1-5,TRBD1,TRBV12-5,TGTGCTAGTGGTTTGGTGGCCAGGGGGCTAAGGGTGGGCAATAGCAATCAGCCCCAGCATTTT,CASGLVARGLRVGNSNQPQHF
few,TRBJ2-7,NA,TRBV2,TGTGCCTCCAGTATGGTAACCTACGAGCAGTACTTC,CASSMVTYEQYF
NA,TRBJ2-5,TRBD2,TRBV20-1,TGCAGTGTAAGGGGTACCGGGGGGTATCAAGAGACCCAGTACTTC,CSVRGTGGYQETQYF